Shown below are 7 T cell receptor beta chains from a single sample sequenced in a study of neurological immune-mediated disorders. Time point given: longitudinal time-point 3. Via MiXCR, TCRdb re-called the 5' RACE reads, giving one row per CDR3 protein. This sample has approximately 84,000 distinct CDR3 sequences, with about 4.5% found just once. Sequenced: PBMCs. All receptors derive from a woman in her sixties with multiple sclerosis.

This clonotype occurred many times. The rearrangement links TRBV4-1 to TRBJ1-3; tentative D call: TRBD1 (5 bases). The V gene's germline CDR1 is MGHRA and CDR2 YSYEKL. This CDR3 comprises 13 residues. The V end was cut by 1 base, the J end by 8 bases, with 9 bases between. The CDR3, as DNA: TGCGCCAGCAGCCAAGTACAGGTGGACACCATATATTTT. Amino acid sequence: CASSQVQVDTIYF.

In this sample, this clonotype turned up many times. V and J are TRBV5-1 and TRBJ2-7, with D perhaps TRBD1 (6 bases). The CDR3 is 15 residues long. V was clipped by 4 bases and J by 0 bases, with 14 bases between them. Germline CDR1 and CDR2: SGHRS and YFSETQ. DNA for the CDR3: TGCGCCAGCAGCGACGGGACACTAAGCTCCTACGAGCAGTACTTC. Its protein is CASSDGTLSSYEQYF.

Ten or more counts support this clonotype. The chain carries TRBV2 and TRBJ2-2; weak D call: TRBD1 (5 bases). Trimming removed 2 bases at V and 4 bases at J, with 8 bases between. Germline values: CDR1 SNHLY, CDR2 FYNNEI. This CDR3 has 14 residues. CDR3 loop: CASSEYDSTGELFF. CDR3 DNA: TGTGCCAGCAGTGAATATGACAGCACCGGGGAGCTGTTTTTT.

In regard to this clonotype: A read error is possible here, since a much larger clone lies one base away. This sequence joins TRBV20-1 and TRBJ2-1; D remains ambiguous. V lost 3 bases and J 2 bases, leaving 14 bases between the germline ends. Per germline, CDR1 DFQATT and CDR2 SNEGSKA (reference sequence). This CDR3 has 15 residues. CDR3 region: CSASWVRSTYNEQFF. In DNA, the CDR3 is TGCAGTGCTAGTTGGGTTAGGTCGACCTACAATGAGCAGTTCTTC.

This clonotype was seen repeatedly, ten times or more. The V gene is TRBV5-1, the J gene TRBJ1-3; D unresolved. This CDR3 has 15 residues. V lost 2 bases, J lost 0 bases, and 9 bases lay in between. CDR1 and CDR2 (germline): SGHRS, YFSETQ. The CDR3 loop is CASSLNGNSGNTIYF. CDR3 nucleotides: TGCGCCAGCAGCTTAAATGGTAACTCTGGAAACACCATATATTTT. Looking up the rest from reference TRBV5-1 and TRBJ1-3 gives the full variable domain: KAGVTQTPRYLIKTRGQQVTLSCSPISGHRSVSWYQQTPGQGLQFLFEYFSETQRNKGNFPGRFSGRQFSNSRSEMNVSTLELGDSALYLCASSLNGNSGNTIYFGEGSWLTVV.

At least ten counts were recorded for this clonotype. The V gene is TRBV5-1, the J gene TRBJ1-2; D is ambiguous. Trimming shortened V by 1 base and J by 2 bases, and 9 bases separated the two germline ends. CDR1 and CDR2 from the germline V gene are SGHRS and YFSETQ. The CDR3 consists of 14 residues. CDR3 DNA sequence: TGCGCCAGCAGCTTGAGTCCAGAAAACTATGGCTACACCTTC. Its protein product is CASSLSPENYGYTF.

This clonotype has at least ten counts. This rearrangement joins TRBV20-1 to TRBJ1-6, with 10 bases lining up with TRBD1. Germline-derived CDR1 and CDR2 are DFQATT and SNEGSKA (reference sequence). V lost 5 bases and J lost 7; bases outside the gene matches: 17. This CDR3 has 18 amino acids. The CDR3 sequence: CSAGGGQGLSNGNSPLHF. The CDR3 coding sequence is TGCAGTGCTGGTGGGGGACAGGGGTTGAGTAATGGGAATTCACCCCTCCACTTT.